Below, one T cell receptor beta chain is given with its context. The table lists this clonotype with a few counts. It has no known antigen specificity. Nothing much larger sits one base from this clone, and base qualities are not available. CDR3 length: 15 amino acids, cysteine to phenylalanine. Of the read, only the CDR3 DNA is kept; its 45 bases are in frame from base 1. V has 5 bases trimmed and J has 4 bases trimmed; junction bases matching no gene number 10. As encoded in the germline V gene, CDR1 is SGHTA while CDR2 is FQGNSA. These data come from a study of CD8 T cells in ankylosing spondylitis (dated by TCRdb to between 2016 and 2019). Notes on the research overall: The study set out to find disease-linked TCR variants by profiling T cell receptor beta repertoires in ankylosing spondylitis patients and healthy donors. The full study cohort was made up of 25 ankylosing spondylitis patients and 108 healthy donors. Peripheral blood samples were taken, and synovial fluid was additionally collected from ankylosing spondylitis patients.

TCRdb records Illumina HiSeq 2500 as the sequencer. TCR beta libraries were prepared by quantitative 5'-RACE with molecular barcodes. Per the original workflow: Disease-linked TCR variants were identified with a new computational method built on a probabilistic model of VDJ rearrangement. TCRdb's own reprocessing of the public reads used fastp at Q25 and MiXCR and kept productive beta chains. Rows with a matching CDR3 protein are joined into one entry that keeps the most common DNA and genes. The V and J calls here are based on TCRdb, not the publication. Within this sample are about 540,000 distinct CDR3 sequences, with roughly 12% of them counted one time only. The ten biggest clones cover about 6.5% of the sample. What the work shows at the level of the full study, not this receptor alone: Blood from ankylosing spondylitis patients appeared to be characterized by a TCR beta motif made up of several highly homologous amino acid variants. The disease-linked clones showed a CD8+ phenotype and occurred at relatively low frequencies in peripheral blood. According to the report, matched synovial fluid samples from ankylosing spondylitis patients were significantly enriched for the disease-linked clones. Some motif variants had previously been reported in the synovial fluid and blood of reactive arthritis patients, which suggests shared mechanisms of disease initiation.

The sequenced material came from blood, either unsorted or a sorted T cell fraction (not recorded which). The receptor was derived from a male donor with ankylosing spondylitis. Here the chain combines TRBV7-2 and TRBJ1-2; TRBD1 fits 7 bases in the junction. The nucleotides read TGTGCCAGCAGCCTAGGGACAGCGAGGAGCTATGGCTACACCTTC. This encodes CASSLGTARSYGYTF.